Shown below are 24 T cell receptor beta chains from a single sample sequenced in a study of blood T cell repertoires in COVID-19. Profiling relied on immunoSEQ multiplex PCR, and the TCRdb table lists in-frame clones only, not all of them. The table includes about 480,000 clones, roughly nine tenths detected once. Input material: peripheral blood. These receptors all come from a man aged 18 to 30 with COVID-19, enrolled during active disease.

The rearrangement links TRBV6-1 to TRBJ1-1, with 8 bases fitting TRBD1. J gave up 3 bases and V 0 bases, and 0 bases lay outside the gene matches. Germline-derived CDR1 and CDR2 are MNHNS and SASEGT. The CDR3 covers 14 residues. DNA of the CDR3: TGTGCCAGCAGTGAAGCGGGACAGGACACTGAAGCTTTCTTT. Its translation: CASSEAGQDTEAFF.

CDR3 amino acids: CASRIGQGSYNEQFF. CDR3 in DNA: TGTGCCAGCAGGATAGGACAGGGGAGTTACAATGAGCAGTTCTTC. This sequence joins TRBV6-5 and TRBJ2-1, with 9 bases identical to TRBD1. Trimming at V came to 6 bases and at J to 4 bases, leaving 7 bases not matched to a gene. The CDR3 is made up of 15 amino acids. The germline V gene has CDR1 MNHEY and CDR2 SVGAGI.

CDR3 sequence: CASSFLLYTEAFF. Written as DNA, the CDR3 is TGTGCCAGTAGTTTCCTATTGTACACTGAAGCTTTCTTT. The chain employs TRBV19 and TRBJ1-1; D is ambiguous. The CDR3 covers 13 residues. V was shortened by 5 bases and J by 3 bases, with 10 bases between the two germline ends. The V gene's germline CDR1 is LNHDA and CDR2 SQIVND (reference sequence).

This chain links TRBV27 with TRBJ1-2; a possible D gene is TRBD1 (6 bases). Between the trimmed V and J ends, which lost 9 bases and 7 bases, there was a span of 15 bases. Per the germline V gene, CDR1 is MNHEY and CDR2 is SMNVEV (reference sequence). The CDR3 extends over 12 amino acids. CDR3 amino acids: CASTTGSGGYTF. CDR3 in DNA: TGTGCCAGTACCACAGGGTCGGGTGGCTACACCTTC.

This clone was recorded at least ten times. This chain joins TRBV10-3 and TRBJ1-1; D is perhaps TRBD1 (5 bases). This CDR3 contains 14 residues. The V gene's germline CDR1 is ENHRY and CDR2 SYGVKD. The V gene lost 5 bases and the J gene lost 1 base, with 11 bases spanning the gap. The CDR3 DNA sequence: TGTGCCATCAGTCCGACAGCGACGAACACTGAAGCTTTCTTT. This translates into CAISPTATNTEAFF.

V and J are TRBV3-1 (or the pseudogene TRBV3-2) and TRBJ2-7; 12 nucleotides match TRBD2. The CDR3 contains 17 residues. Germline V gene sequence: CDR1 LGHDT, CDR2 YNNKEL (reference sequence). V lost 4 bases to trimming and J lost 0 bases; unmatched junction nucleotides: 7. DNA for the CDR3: TGTGCCAGCAGCCCCTCTGGACTAGCGGGGAACTCCTACGAGCAGTACTTC. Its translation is CASSPSGLAGNSYEQYF.

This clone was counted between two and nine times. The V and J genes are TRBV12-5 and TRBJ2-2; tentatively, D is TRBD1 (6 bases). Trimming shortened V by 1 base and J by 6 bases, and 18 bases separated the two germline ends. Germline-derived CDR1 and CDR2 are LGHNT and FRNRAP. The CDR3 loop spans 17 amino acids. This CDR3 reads CASGLGLVGRGSGELFF. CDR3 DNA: TGTGCTAGTGGTTTGGGCCTTGTGGGCAGGGGCTCCGGGGAGCTGTTTTTT.

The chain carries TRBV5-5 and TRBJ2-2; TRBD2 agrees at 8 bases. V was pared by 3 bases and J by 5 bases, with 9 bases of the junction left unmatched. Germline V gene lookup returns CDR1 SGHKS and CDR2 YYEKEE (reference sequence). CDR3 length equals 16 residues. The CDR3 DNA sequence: TGTGCCAGCAGCTACCGCGGGAGGAGAGCGACCGGGGAGCTGTTTTTT. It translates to CASSYRGRRATGELFF.

In DNA form, the CDR3 reads TGTGCCTGGGACCGAGGCAATCAGCCCCAGCATTTT. Amino acids: CAWDRGNQPQHF. The chain recombines TRBV30 with TRBJ1-5; D remains ambiguous. The CDR3 sequence is 12 residues long. The germline V and J ends were trimmed by 5 bases and 2 bases, with 7 bases remaining between them. Germline CDR1 and CDR2: GTSNPN and SVGIG (reference sequence). Using reference TRBV30 and TRBJ1-5 for the parts outside the CDR3, the full variable domain is SQTIHQWPATLVQPVGSPLSLECTVEGTSNPNLYWYRQAAGRGLQLLFYSVGIGQISSEVPQNLSASRPQDRQFILSSKKLLLSDSGFYLCAWDRGNQPQHFGDGTRLSIL.

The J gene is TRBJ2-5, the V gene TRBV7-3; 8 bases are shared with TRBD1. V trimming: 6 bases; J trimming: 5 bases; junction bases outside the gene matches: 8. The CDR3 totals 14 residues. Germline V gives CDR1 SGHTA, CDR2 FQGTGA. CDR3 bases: TGTGCCAGCAGTACCAGAACAGGGGGGGAGACCCAGTACTTC. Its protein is CASSTRTGGETQYF.

The CDR3 DNA reads as TGTGCCAGCCTTCGGACAGAGCTTTCCTACGAGCAGTACTTC. Translation gives CASLRTELSYEQYF. The V gene is TRBV6-5, the J gene TRBJ2-7; a weak D match, TRBD1 (6 bases). CDR3 length: 14 amino acids. From germline, CDR1 is MNHEY and CDR2 SVGAGI. Trimming took off 8 bases at V and 1 base at J, with 15 bases between the two ends.

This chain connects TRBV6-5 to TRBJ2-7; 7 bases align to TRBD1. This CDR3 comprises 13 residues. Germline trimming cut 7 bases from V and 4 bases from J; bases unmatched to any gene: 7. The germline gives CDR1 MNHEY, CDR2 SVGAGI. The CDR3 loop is CASNTGVEYEQYF. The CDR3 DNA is TGTGCCAGCAACACAGGGGTGGAGTACGAGCAGTACTTC.

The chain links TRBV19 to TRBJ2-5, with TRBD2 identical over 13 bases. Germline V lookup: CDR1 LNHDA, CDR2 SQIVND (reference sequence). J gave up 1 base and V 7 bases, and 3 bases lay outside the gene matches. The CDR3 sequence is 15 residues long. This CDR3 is CASTRLAGGQETQYF. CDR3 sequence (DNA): TGTGCCAGTACACGACTAGCGGGAGGCCAAGAGACCCAGTACTTC. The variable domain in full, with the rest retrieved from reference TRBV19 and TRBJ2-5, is DGGITQSPKYLFRKEGQNVTLSCEQNLNHDAMYWYRQDPGQGLRLIYYSQIVNDFQKGDIAEGYSVSREKKESFPLTVTSAQKNPTAFYLCASTRLAGGQETQYFGPGTRLLVL.

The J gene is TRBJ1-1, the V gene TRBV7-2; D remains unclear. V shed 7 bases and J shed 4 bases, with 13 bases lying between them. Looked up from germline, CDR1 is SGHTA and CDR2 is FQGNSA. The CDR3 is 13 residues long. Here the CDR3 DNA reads TGTGCCAGCACCTTGGGCGCAAGCACTGAAGCTTTCTTT. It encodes CASTLGASTEAFF.

This CDR3 is CATRGTSGRREQFF. CDR3 sequence (DNA): TGTGCCACCAGGGGGACTAGCGGGAGAAGGGAGCAGTTCTTC. The chain employs TRBV15 and TRBJ2-1; 14 nucleotides align to TRBD2. V shed 6 bases and J 10 bases; nucleotides not matched to a gene: 5. Germline CDR1 and CDR2: LNHNV and YYDKDF (reference sequence). The CDR3 extends over 14 amino acids.

For the CDR3, the DNA is TGTGCCAGCAGCCATATTAACTCGGGGGAGCAGTACTTC. Its translation: CASSHINSGEQYF. The chain is built from TRBV12-3 or TRBV12-4 and TRBJ2-7; D is possibly TRBD2 (5 bases). CDR3 size: 13 residues. V dropped 6 bases and J dropped 7 bases, with 16 bases sitting between them.

The CDR3 coding sequence is TGTGCCAGCAGCCAACGCGGACTAGCGGGGTACAATGAGCAGTTCTTC. Encoded protein: CASSQRGLAGYNEQFF. The chain is built from TRBV14 and TRBJ2-1, with 12 bases that match TRBD2. V was pared by 2 bases and J by 4 bases, with 3 bases of the junction left unmatched. The germline V gene encodes CDR1 SGHDN and CDR2 FVKESK. The CDR3 consists of 16 residues.

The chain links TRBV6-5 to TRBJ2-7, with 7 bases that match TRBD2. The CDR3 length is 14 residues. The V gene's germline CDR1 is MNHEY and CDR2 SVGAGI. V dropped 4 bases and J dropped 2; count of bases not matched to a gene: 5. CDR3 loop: CASSSSGTTYEQYF. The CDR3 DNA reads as TGTGCCAGCAGTTCATCCGGGACTACCTACGAGCAGTACTTC.

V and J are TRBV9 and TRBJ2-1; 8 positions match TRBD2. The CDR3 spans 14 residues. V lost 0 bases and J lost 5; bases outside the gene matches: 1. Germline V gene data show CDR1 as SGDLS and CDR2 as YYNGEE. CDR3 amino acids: CASSVVSGDNEQFF. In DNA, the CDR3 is TGTGCCAGCAGCGTAGTTAGCGGGGACAATGAGCAGTTCTTC.

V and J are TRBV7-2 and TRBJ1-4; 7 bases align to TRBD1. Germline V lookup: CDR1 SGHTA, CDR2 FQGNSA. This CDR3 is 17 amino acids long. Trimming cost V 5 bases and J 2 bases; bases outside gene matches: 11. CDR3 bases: TGTGCCAGCAGCCTTACACAGGGGTGGGGGACTAATGAAAAACTGTTTTTT. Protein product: CASSLTQGWGTNEKLFF.

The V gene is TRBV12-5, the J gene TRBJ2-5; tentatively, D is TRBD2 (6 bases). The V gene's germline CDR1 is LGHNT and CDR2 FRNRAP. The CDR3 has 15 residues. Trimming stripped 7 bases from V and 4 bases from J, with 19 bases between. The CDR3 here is CASELVGGDSETQYF. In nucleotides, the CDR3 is TGTGCTAGTGAGCTCGTAGGAGGGGATTCAGAGACCCAGTACTTC.

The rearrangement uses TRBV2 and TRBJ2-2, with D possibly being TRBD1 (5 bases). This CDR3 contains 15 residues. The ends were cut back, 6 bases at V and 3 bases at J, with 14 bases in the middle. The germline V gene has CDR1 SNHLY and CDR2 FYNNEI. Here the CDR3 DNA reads TGTGCCAGCAGCCCTAGGACAACTCACACCGGGGAGCTGTTTTTT. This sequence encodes CASSPRTTHTGELFF.

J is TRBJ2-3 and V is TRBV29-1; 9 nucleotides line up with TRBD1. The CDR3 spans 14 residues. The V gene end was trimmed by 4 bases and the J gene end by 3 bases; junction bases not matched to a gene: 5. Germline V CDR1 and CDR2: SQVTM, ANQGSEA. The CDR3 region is CSVAPGQGTDTQYF. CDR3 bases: TGCAGCGTTGCGCCGGGACAGGGTACAGATACGCAGTATTTT.

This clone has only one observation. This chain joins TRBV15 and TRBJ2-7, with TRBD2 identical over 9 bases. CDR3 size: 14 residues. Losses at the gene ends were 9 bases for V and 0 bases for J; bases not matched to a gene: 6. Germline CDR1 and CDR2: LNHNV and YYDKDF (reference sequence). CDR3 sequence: CATESGRFSYEQYF. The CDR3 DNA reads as TGTGCCACAGAAAGCGGGAGGTTCTCCTACGAGCAGTACTTC. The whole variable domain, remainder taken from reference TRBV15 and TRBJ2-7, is DAMVIQNPRYQVTQFGKPVTLSCSQTLNHNVMYWYQQKSSQAPKLLFHYYDKDFNNEADTPDNFQSRRPNTSFCFLDIRSPGLGDTAMYLCATESGRFSYEQYFGPGTRLTVT.